The 14 T cell receptor beta chains below all came from one sample that was sequenced in a study of T cell repertoires in cytomegalovirus infection (dated by TCRdb to 2018 to 2020). Sequencing instrument: Illumina HiSeq 1500. TCRdb cleaned the public reads at Q25 with fastp, built clones with MiXCR and kept in-frame beta chains. All rows with the same CDR3 protein become a single entry with the most common DNA and genes. Here the sample has nearly 450,000 distinct CDR3 sequences; approximately 31% occur a single time. Roughly 13% of the sample is in the top ten clones. Sequenced: PBMCs. The receptors derive from a human donor in good health (CMV status not recorded). Some clones in this sample may be carry-over from other donors' samples.

The chain has TRBV20-1 and TRBJ2-1; a weak D match, TRBD2 (6 bases). V lost 4 bases and J 6 bases, leaving 19 bases between the germline ends. CDR1 is DFQATT, CDR2 SNEGSKA, per germline (reference sequence). This CDR3 has 15 residues. This chain's CDR3 is CSATDPDGGGNEQFF. CDR3 nucleotides: TGCAGTGCTACAGACCCGGACGGGGGAGGCAATGAGCAGTTCTTC.

This clonotype was seen repeatedly, ten times or more. The chain links TRBV7-8 to TRBJ1-1; D is perhaps TRBD1 (5 bases). CDR3 length equals 16 residues. V was shortened by 0 bases and J by 0 bases, with 11 bases between the two germline ends. Looked up from germline, CDR1 is SGHVS and CDR2 is FQNEAQ. The CDR3 DNA reads as TGTGCCAGCAGCTTAGCCCGTGACAGACTGAACACTGAAGCTTTCTTT. Residues: CASSLARDRLNTEAFF.

Notes on this clonotype: Germline is not matched at one junction end, which may reflect a read error. The chain is built from TRBV2 and TRBJ1-1; unclear D gene. Germline CDR1 reads SNHLY; CDR2 reads FYNNEI. The CDR3 extends over 15 amino acids. In DNA form, the CDR3 reads TGTGTCAGCAGTGAACCGATCGAACTGAACACTGAAGCTTTCTTT. Translated: CVSSEPIELNTEAFF.

This clonotype was picked up a small number of times. This rearrangement joins TRBV12-3 or TRBV12-4 to TRBJ2-7, with 7 bases aligning to TRBD1. The CDR3 has 14 amino acids. Trimming cost V 1 base and J 3 bases; bases outside gene matches: 3. CDR3 nucleotides: TGTGCCAGCAGTTTAGACGGACAGGTCTACGAGCAGTACTTC. Protein sequence: CASSLDGQVYEQYF.

This clonotype was recorded at least ten times. The genes are TRBV7-8 and TRBJ2-7; 10 nucleotides agree with TRBD2. The V gene end was trimmed by 3 bases and the J gene end by 4 bases; junction bases not matched to a gene: 6. The CDR3 extends over 15 amino acids. In germline, CDR1 is SGHVS, CDR2 FQNEAQ. CDR3 sequence reads: CASSFTSGETYEQYF. The CDR3 coding sequence is TGTGCCAGCAGCTTCACTAGCGGGGAGACGTACGAGCAGTACTTC. The full variable domain, in which reference TRBV7-8 and TRBJ2-7 provide the parts outside the CDR3, is GAGVSQSPRYKVAKRGQDVALRCDPISGHVSLFWYQQALGQGPEFLTYFQNEAQLDKSGLPSDRFFAERPEGSVSTLKIQRTQQEDSAVYLCASSFTSGETYEQYFGPGTRLTVT.

This sequence joins TRBV5-5 and TRBJ2-5; tentative D call: TRBD2 (5 bases). The CDR3 spans 13 residues. V lost 4 bases to trimming and J lost 9 bases, with 16 bases between them. Germline CDR1 reads SGHKS; CDR2 reads YYEKEE (reference sequence). The CDR3: CASSPHHREPQYF. CDR3 sequence (DNA): TGTGCCAGCAGCCCCCACCATAGGGAGCCCCAGTACTTC.

The chain has TRBV20-1 and TRBJ2-3; 13 bases match TRBD2. J gave up 2 bases and V 6 bases, and 5 bases lay outside the gene matches. Germline V gives CDR1 DFQATT, CDR2 SNEGSKA (reference sequence). This CDR3 is built from 15 residues. CDR3 in DNA: TGCAGTGCCGGGACTAGCGGGGCCCTCACAGATACGCAGTATTTT. It is translated as CSAGTSGALTDTQYF.

Comments on this clonotype: This is likely a read error, given that the CDR3 carries no conserved phenylalanine or tryptophan at its end. The gene calls are TRBV4-1 and TRBJ2-7; D remains unclear. Germline assignment: CDR1 MGHRA and CDR2 YSYEKL. Trimming pared 2 bases from V and 1 base from J, leaving 9 bases between. The CDR3 totals 14 residues. The CDR3 reads CASSQFGRSYEQYL. CDR3 DNA: TGCGCCAGCAGCCAATTTGGGCGGTCCTACGAGCAGTACTTA.

V gene TRBV28 combines with J gene TRBJ2-2; tentatively, D is TRBD2 (5 bases). Trimming took off 5 bases at V and 7 bases at J, with 8 bases between the two ends. The CDR3 consists of 12 residues. Looked up from germline, CDR1 is MDHEN and CDR2 is SYDVKM. Here the CDR3 DNA reads TGTGCCAGCAGTCTAGCTATCGGGGAGCTGTTTTTT. Its protein is CASSLAIGELFF.

On this clonotype itself: One end of the junction varies from germline; a read error may be responsible. The rearrangement uses TRBV7-3 and TRBJ1-2; 9 bases match TRBD1. Germline CDR1 is SGHTA and CDR2 is FQGTGA. This CDR3 has 15 amino acids. This CDR3 is CACSPTTGGNYGYTF. Written as DNA, the CDR3 is TGTGCCTGCAGCCCCACGACAGGGGGGAACTATGGCTACACCTTC.

The sample holds a few counts of this clonotype. The chain uses TRBV7-2 and TRBJ1-2, with 10 bases that match TRBD1. This CDR3 has 13 amino acids. J was trimmed by 8 bases and V by 5 bases; bases with no gene match: 5. Germline loops: CDR1 SGHTA, CDR2 FQGNSA. CDR3 amino acids: CASSNRDRGGYTF. The CDR3 DNA is TGTGCCAGCAGCAACCGGGACAGGGGCGGCTACACCTTC.

This clonotype has a count of ten or more. V is TRBV4-1 and J is TRBJ1-1, with D uncertain. This CDR3 comprises 16 residues. CDR1 is MGHRA, CDR2 YSYEKL, per germline. The V end lost 4 bases, the J end lost 2 bases, and 17 bases lay between the germline ends. The CDR3 DNA is TGCGCCAGCAGCCTTCTGATCGTGGGAGCAAACACTGAAGCTTTCTTT. Its translation: CASSLLIVGANTEAFF.

There are a few counts of this clonotype. The rearrangement uses TRBV19 and TRBJ1-2; D possibly corresponds to TRBD1 (6 bases). This CDR3 is 15 amino acids long. V lost 5 bases and J lost 2, with 15 bases in between. In germline, CDR1 is LNHDA, CDR2 SQIVND (reference sequence). Here the CDR3 reads CASSPEAGENYGYTF. The CDR3 region has the DNA TGTGCCAGTAGTCCTGAGGCAGGGGAGAACTATGGCTACACCTTC.

This clonotype was seen more than once but under ten times. The V and J genes are TRBV10-1 and TRBJ2-5, with 10 bases fitting TRBD2. Trimming took 3 bases from V and 2 from J; bases not matched to a gene: 6. There are 16 residues in the CDR3. Looked up from germline, CDR1 is WNHNN and CDR2 is SYGVQD (reference sequence). In DNA, the CDR3 is TGCGCCAGCAGTGATCCGTCAGCGGGGGGGCAAGAGACCCAGTACTTC. Its translation is CASSDPSAGGQETQYF.